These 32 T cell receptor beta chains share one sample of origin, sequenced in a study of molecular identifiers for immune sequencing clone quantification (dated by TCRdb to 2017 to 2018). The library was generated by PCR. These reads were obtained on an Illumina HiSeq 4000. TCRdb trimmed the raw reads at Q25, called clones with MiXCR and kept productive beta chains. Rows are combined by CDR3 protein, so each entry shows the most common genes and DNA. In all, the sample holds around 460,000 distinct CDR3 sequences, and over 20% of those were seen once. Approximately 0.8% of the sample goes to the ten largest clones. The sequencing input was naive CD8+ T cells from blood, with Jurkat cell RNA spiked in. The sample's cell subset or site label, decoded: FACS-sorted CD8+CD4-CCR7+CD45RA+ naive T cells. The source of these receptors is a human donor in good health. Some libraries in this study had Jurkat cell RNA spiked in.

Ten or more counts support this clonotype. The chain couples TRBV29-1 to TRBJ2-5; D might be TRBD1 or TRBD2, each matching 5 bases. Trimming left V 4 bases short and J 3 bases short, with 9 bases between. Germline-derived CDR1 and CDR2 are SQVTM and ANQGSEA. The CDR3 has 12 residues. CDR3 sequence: CSVAGAEETQYF. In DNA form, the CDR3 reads TGCAGCGTTGCCGGGGCAGAAGAGACCCAGTACTTC.

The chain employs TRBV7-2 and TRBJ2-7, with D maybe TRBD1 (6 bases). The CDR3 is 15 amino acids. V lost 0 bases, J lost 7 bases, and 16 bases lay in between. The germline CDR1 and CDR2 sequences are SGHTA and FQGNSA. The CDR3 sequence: CASSLAVGAGIEQYF. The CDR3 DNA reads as TGTGCCAGCAGCTTAGCGGTGGGGGCTGGGATTGAGCAGTACTTC.

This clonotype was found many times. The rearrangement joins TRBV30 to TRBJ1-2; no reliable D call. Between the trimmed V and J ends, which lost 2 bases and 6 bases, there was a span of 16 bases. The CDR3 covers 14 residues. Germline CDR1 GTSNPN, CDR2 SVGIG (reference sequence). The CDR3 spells CAWSWATLGDGYTF. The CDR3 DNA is TGTGCCTGGAGTTGGGCCACACTTGGTGATGGCTACACCTTC.

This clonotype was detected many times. The DNA for the CDR3 is TGCGCCAGCAGCCAAGGGACGCGGGCAGGCTTACCAGATACGCAGTATTTT. Its translation is CASSQGTRAGLPDTQYF. The J gene is TRBJ2-3, the V gene TRBV4-1; TRBD2 is a possible D gene (5 bases). The V gene's germline CDR1 is MGHRA and CDR2 YSYEKL. The V end was cut by 1 base, the J end by 4 bases, with 18 bases between. The CDR3 is made up of 17 amino acids.

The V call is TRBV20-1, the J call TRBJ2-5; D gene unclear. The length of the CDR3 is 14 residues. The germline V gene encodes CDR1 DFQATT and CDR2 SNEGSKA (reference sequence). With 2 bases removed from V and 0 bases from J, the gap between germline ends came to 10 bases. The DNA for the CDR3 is TGCAGTGCTAGACAGTTGCCGTACCAAGAGACCCAGTACTTC. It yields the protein CSARQLPYQETQYF.

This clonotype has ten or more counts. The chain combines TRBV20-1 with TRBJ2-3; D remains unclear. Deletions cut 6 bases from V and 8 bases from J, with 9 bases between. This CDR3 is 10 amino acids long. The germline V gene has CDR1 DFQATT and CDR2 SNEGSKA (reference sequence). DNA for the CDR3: TGCAGTGCCCGGATGGGTACGCAGTATTTT. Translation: CSARMGTQYF.

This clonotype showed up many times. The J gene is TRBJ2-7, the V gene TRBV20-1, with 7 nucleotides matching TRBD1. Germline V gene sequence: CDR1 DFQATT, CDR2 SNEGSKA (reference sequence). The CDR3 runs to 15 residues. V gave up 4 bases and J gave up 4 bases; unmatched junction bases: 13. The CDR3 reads CSATGTGQDVYEQYF. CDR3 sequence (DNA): TGCAGTGCTACCGGGACCGGACAGGATGTTTACGAGCAGTACTTC.

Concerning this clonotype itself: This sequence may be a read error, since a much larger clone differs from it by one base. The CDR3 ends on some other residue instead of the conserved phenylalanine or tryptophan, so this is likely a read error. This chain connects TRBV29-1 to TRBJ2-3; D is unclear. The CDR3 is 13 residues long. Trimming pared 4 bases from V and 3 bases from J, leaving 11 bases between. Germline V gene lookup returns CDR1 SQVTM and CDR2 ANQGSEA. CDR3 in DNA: TGCAGCGTTGTCGTGGCCGTTACAGATACGCAGTATCTT. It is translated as CSVVVAVTDTQYL.

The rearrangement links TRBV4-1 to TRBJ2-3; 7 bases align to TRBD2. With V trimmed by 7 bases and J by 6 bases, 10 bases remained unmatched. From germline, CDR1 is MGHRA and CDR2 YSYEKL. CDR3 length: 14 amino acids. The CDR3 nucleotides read TGCGCCAGCAACGGGAGGCCGGGGCCGGATACGCAGTATTTT. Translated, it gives CASNGRPGPDTQYF.

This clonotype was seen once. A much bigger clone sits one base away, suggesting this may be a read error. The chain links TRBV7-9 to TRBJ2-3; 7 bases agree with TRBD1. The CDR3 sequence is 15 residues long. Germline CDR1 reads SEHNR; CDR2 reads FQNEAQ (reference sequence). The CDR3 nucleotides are TGTGCCAGCAGCAAGGGGGCGTCGAGTACAGGTACGCAGTATTTT. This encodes CASSKGASSTGTQYF. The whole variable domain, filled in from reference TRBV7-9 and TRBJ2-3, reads DTGVSQNPRHKITKRGQNVTFRCDPISEHNRLYWYRQTLGQGPEFLTYFQNEAQLEKSRLLSDRFSAERPKGSFSTLEIQRTEQGDSAMYLCASSKGASSTGTQYFGPGTRLTVL.

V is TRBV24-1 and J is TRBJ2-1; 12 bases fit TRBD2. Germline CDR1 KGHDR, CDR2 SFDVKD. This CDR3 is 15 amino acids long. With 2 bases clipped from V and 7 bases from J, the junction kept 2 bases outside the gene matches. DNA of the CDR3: TGTGCCACCAGTGATTCTAGCGGGAGGGTAAATGAGCAGTTCTTC. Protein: CATSDSSGRVNEQFF.

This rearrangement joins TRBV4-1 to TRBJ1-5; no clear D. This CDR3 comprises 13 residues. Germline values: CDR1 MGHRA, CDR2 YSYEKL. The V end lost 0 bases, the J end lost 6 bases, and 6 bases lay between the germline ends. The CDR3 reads CASSQEYGQPQHF. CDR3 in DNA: TGCGCCAGCAGCCAAGAGTATGGTCAGCCCCAGCATTTT.

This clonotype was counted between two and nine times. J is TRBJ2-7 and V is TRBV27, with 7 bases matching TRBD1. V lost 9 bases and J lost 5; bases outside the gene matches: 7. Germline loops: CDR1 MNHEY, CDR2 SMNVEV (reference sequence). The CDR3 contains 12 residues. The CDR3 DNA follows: TGTGCCAGTACGGGACAGATGAACGAGCAGTACTTC. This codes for CASTGQMNEQYF.

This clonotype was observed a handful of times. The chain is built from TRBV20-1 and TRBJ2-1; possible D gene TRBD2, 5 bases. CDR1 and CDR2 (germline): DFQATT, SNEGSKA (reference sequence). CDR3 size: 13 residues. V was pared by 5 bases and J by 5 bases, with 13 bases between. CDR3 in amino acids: CSAHRPADNEQFF. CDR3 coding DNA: TGCAGTGCTCACCGACCAGCGGACAATGAGCAGTTCTTC.

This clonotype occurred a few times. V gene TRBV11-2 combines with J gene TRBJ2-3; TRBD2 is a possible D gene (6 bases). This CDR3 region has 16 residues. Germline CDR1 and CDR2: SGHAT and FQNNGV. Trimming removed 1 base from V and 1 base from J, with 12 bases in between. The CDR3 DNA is TGTGCCAGCAGCTTAGGGTACGGGGGTGGCACAGATACGCAGTATTTT. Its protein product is CASSLGYGGGTDTQYF. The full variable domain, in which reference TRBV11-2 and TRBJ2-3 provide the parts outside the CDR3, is EAGVAQSPRYKIIEKRQSVAFWCNPISGHATLYWYQQILGQGPKLLIQFQNNGVVDDSQLPKDRFSAERLKGVDSTLKIQPAKLEDSAVYLCASSLGYGGGTDTQYFGPGTRLTVL.

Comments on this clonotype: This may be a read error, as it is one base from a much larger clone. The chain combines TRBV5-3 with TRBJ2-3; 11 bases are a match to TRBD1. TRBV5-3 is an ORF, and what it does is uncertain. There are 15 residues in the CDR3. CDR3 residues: CASSLGTGGRDMQYF. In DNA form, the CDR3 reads TGTGCCAGCAGCTTGGGGACAGGGGGTAGAGATATGCAGTATTTT.

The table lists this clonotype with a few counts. CDR3 nucleotide sequence: TGTGCCAGCAGCCCCCGGGAGGTCGGGGAGCTGTTTTTT. Protein sequence: CASSPREVGELFF. This chain connects TRBV7-9 to TRBJ2-2; 7 bases match TRBD2. Trimming cost V 5 bases and J 7 bases; bases outside gene matches: 4. This CDR3 has 13 residues. In germline, CDR1 is SEHNR, CDR2 FQNEAQ (reference sequence).

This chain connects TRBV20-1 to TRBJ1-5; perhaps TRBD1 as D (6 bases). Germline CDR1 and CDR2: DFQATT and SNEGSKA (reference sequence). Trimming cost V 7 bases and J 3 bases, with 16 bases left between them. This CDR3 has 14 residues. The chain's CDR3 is CSVSSTGHNQPQHF. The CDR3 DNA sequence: TGCAGTGTTAGCTCGACAGGCCACAATCAGCCCCAGCATTTT.

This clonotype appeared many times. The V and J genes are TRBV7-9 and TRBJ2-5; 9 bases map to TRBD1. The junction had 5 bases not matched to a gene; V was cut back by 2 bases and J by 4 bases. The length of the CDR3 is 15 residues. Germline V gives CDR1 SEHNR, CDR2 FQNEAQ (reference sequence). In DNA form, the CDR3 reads TGTGCCAGCAGCTTATCGGACAGGGGTTTAGAGACCCAGTACTTC. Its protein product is CASSLSDRGLETQYF.

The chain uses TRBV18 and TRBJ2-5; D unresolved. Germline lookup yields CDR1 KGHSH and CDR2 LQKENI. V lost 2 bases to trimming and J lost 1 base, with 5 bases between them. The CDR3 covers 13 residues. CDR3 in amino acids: CASSPELQETQYF. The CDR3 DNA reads TGTGCCAGCTCACCAGAACTCCAAGAGACCCAGTACTTC.

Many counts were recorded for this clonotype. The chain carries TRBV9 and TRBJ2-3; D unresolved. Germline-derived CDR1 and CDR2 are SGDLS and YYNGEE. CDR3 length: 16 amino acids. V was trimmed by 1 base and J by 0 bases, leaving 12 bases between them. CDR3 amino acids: CASSVYAASSTDTQYF. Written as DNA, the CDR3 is TGTGCCAGCAGCGTATATGCCGCGTCTAGCACAGATACGCAGTATTTT.

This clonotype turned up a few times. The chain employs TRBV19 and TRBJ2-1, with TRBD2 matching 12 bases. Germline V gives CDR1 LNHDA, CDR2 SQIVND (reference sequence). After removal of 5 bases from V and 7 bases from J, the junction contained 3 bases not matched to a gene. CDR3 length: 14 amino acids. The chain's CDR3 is CASSFGLAGNEQFF. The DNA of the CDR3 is TGTGCCAGTAGTTTCGGACTAGCGGGGAATGAGCAGTTCTTC.

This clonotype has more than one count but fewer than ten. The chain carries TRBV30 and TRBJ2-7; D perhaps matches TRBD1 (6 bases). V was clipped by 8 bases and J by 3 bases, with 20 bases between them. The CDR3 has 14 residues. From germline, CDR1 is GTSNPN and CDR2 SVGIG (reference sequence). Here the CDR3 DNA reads TGTGCCACGGGACACCCAAGGGACAACTACGAGCAGTACTTC. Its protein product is CATGHPRDNYEQYF.

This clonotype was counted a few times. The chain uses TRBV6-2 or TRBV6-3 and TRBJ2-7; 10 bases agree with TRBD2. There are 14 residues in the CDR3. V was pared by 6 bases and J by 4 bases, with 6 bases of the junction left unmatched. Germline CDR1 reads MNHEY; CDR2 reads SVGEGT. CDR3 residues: CASSFPGLAYEQYF. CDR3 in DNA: TGTGCCAGCAGCTTCCCGGGACTAGCGTACGAGCAGTACTTC.

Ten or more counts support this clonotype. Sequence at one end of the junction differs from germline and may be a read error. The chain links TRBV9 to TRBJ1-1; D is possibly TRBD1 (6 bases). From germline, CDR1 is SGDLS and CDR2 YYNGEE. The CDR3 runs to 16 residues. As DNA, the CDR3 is TGTGCCAGCAGTTTAATGTCCGGGACACAGAACACCGAAGCTTTCTTT. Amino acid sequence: CASSLMSGTQNTEAFF. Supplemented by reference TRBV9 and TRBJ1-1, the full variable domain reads DSGVTQTPKHLITATGQRVTLRCSPRSGDLSVYWYQQSLDQGLQFLIQYYNGEERAKGNILERFSAQQFPDLHSELNLSSLELGDSALYFCASSLMSGTQNTEAFFGQGTRLTVV.

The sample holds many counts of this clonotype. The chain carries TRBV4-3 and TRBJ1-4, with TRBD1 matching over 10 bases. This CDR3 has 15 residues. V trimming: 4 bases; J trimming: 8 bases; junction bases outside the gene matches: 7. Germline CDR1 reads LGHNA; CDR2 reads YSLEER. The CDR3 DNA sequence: TGCGCCAGCAGCCGAGGGACAGGGGTAGACGAAAAACTGTTTTTT. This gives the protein CASSRGTGVDEKLFF.

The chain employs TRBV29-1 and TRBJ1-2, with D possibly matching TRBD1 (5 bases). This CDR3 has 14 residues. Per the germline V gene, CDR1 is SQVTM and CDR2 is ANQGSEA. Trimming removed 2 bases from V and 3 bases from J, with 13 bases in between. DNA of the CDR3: TGCAGCGTTGAATTGGGCAGGGATGACTATGGCTACACCTTC. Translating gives CSVELGRDDYGYTF.

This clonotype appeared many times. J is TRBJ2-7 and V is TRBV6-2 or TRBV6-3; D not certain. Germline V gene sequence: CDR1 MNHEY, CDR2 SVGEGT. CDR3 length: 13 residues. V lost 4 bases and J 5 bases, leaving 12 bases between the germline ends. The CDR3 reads CASSSLASDEQYF. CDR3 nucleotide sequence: TGTGCCAGCAGTTCCCTGGCGTCCGACGAGCAGTACTTC.

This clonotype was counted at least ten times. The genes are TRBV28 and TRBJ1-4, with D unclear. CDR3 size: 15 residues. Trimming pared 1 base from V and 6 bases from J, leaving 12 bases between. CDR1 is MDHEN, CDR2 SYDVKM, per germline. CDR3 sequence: CASSLLANLDEKLFF. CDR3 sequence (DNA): TGTGCCAGCAGTTTATTGGCAAACCTGGATGAAAAACTGTTTTTT.

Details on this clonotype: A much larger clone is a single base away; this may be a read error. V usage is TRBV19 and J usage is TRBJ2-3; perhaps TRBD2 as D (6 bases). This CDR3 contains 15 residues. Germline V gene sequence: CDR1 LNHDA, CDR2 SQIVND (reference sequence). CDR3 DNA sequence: TGTGCCGGTAGTATAGATCGGGGGACCACAGATACGCAGTATTTT. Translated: CAGSIDRGTTDTQYF.

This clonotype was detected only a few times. The CDR3 nucleotides are TGTGCCAGCAGCTCGGGGGTCGAAGCGGGAGGTGGGCATGAGCAGTTCTTC. Amino acids: CASSSGVEAGGGHEQFF. The J gene is TRBJ2-1, the V gene TRBV7-3; 9 bases are shared with TRBD2. The V segment lost 4 bases and the J segment 8 bases; nucleotides outside the gene matches: 15. CDR3 length: 17 amino acids. From germline, CDR1 is SGHTA and CDR2 FQGTGA. The full variable domain, in which reference TRBV7-3 and TRBJ2-1 provide the parts outside the CDR3, is GAGVSQTPSNKVTEKGKYVELRCDPISGHTALYWYRQSLGQGPEFLIYFQGTGAADDSGLPNDRFFAVRPEGSVSTLKIQRTERGDSAVYLCASSSGVEAGGGHEQFFGPGTRLTVL.

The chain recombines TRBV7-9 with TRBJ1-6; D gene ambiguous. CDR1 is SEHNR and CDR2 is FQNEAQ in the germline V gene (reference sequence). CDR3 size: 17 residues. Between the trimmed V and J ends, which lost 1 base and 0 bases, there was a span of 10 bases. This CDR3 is CASSLVTDSSYNSPLHF. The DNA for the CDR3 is TGTGCCAGCAGCTTAGTAACAGATAGCTCCTATAATTCACCCCTCCACTTT. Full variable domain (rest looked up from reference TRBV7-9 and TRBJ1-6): DTGVSQNPRHKITKRGQNVTFRCDPISEHNRLYWYRQTLGQGPEFLTYFQNEAQLEKSRLLSDRFSAERPKGSFSTLEIQRTEQGDSAMYLCASSLVTDSSYNSPLHFGNGTRLTVT.